One and the same sample provided the 14 T cell receptor beta chains below, sequenced in a study of T cells in localized non-small cell lung cancer. Clones were read by immunoSEQ multiplex PCR, and TCRdb kept only the in-frame ones, dropping some. The sample records tens of thousands of clones, more than 75% being singletons. The sample here was peripheral blood, taken before any cancer treatment. The receptor source for this set is a woman aged 40 to 75 with stage I squamous cell lung carcinoma.

J is TRBJ2-6 and V is TRBV7-2, with a tentative D call TRBD2 (6 bases). There are 17 residues in the CDR3. Trimming took off 5 bases at V and 0 bases at J, with 14 bases between the two ends. Germline V gene lookup returns CDR1 SGHTA and CDR2 FQGNSA. The CDR3 coding sequence is TGTGCCAGCAGCAAAGGACTACCCTACTCTGGGGCCAACGTCCTGACTTTC. Translated, it gives CASSKGLPYSGANVLTF. Filled out from reference TRBV7-2 and TRBJ2-6, the complete variable domain reads GAGVSQSPSNKVTEKGKDVELRCDPISGHTALYWYRQSLGQGLEFLIYFQGNSAPDKSGLPSDRFSAERTGGSVSTLTIQRTQQEDSAVYLCASSKGLPYSGANVLTFGAGSRLTVL.

The genes are TRBV2 and TRBJ2-7, with TRBD2 matching 13 bases. This CDR3 comprises 15 residues. Trimming cost V 3 bases and J 4 bases; bases outside gene matches: 3. Looked up from germline, CDR1 is SNHLY and CDR2 is FYNNEI. CDR3 protein: CASSDGGLAGYEQYF. CDR3 nucleotides: TGTGCCAGCAGTGATGGGGGACTAGCGGGGTACGAGCAGTACTTC.

This sequence joins TRBV18 and TRBJ1-6; TRBD1 is a possible D gene (5 bases). This CDR3 is built from 14 residues. Germline loops: CDR1 KGHSH, CDR2 LQKENI. V lost 4 bases to trimming and J lost 5 bases, with 9 bases between them. The CDR3 reads CASSLQDNNSPLHF. The CDR3 DNA follows: TGTGCCAGCTCACTACAGGATAATAATTCACCCCTCCACTTT.

The rearrangement joins TRBV4-1 to TRBJ2-1; no clear D gene. The germline V gene has CDR1 MGHRA and CDR2 YSYEKL. CDR3 length equals 16 residues. Deletions cut 3 bases from V and 0 bases from J, with 12 bases between. CDR3 sequence (DNA): TGCGCCAGCAGCCAGCAGACCGTCAGCTCCTACAATGAGCAGTTCTTC. This sequence encodes CASSQQTVSSYNEQFF.

This clone turned up a few times. The CDR3 bases are TGTGCCAGCAGCTTAGGTGCAGGGGGCTCCTACAATGAGCAGTTCTTC. It translates to CASSLGAGGSYNEQFF. The chain is built from TRBV7-2 and TRBJ2-1; 7 bases map to TRBD1. CDR1 is SGHTA, CDR2 FQGNSA, per germline. This CDR3 is 16 amino acids long. Trimming took 1 base from V and 0 from J; bases not matched to a gene: 3. The entire variable domain, with the rest obtained from reference TRBV7-2 and TRBJ2-1, is as follows: GAGVSQSPSNKVTEKGKDVELRCDPISGHTALYWYRQSLGQGLEFLIYFQGNSAPDKSGLPSDRFSAERTGGSVSTLTIQRTQQEDSAVYLCASSLGAGGSYNEQFFGPGTRLTVL.

The gene calls are TRBV5-1 and TRBJ2-7, with a weak D call TRBD1 (5 bases). Germline V gives CDR1 SGHRS, CDR2 YFSETQ. CDR3 length: 13 residues. With 4 bases removed from V and 5 bases from J, the gap between germline ends came to 13 bases. The CDR3 here is CASSDPGFNEQYF. CDR3 nucleotide sequence: TGCGCCAGCAGCGATCCAGGGTTCAACGAGCAGTACTTC.

About this clone: A read error may account for a junction end that differs from germline. This chain uses TRBV5-1 with TRBJ1-3, with D tentatively TRBD1 (6 bases). CDR3 size: 14 residues. Germline V gene sequence: CDR1 SGHRS, CDR2 YFSETQ. CDR3 region: CASSSRGQLNTIYF. The CDR3 DNA sequence: TGTGCCAGCAGCTCCAGGGGTCAGCTAAACACCATATATTTT.

V is TRBV6-1 and J is TRBJ1-1; weak D call: TRBD1 (6 bases). The CDR3 has 13 residues. Germline CDR1 and CDR2: MNHNS and SASEGT. V was clipped by 7 bases and J by 5 bases, with 14 bases between them. The CDR3 DNA reads as TGTGCCAGCATCCGGAAGGGGGTTACTGAAGCTTTCTTT. Its translation is CASIRKGVTEAFF.

The rearrangement links TRBV28 to TRBJ2-2, with TRBD1 identical over 7 bases. This CDR3 comprises 15 residues. Per germline, CDR1 MDHEN and CDR2 SYDVKM. V lost 7 bases, J lost 1 base, and 6 bases stayed unmatched. The CDR3 nucleotides read TGTGCCAGCAAACTACACAGGGGGAACACCGGGGAGCTGTTTTTT. This translates into CASKLHRGNTGELFF.

The V and J genes are TRBV5-1 and TRBJ2-7, with D possibly being TRBD2 (5 bases). Germline V gene lookup returns CDR1 SGHRS and CDR2 YFSETQ. Trimming left V 2 bases short and J 0 bases short, with 12 bases between. The CDR3 sequence is 15 residues long. The CDR3 bases are TGCGCCAGCAGCTTTGGAGCGGATCACTCCTACGAGCAGTACTTC. Amino acid sequence: CASSFGADHSYEQYF.

This rearrangement joins TRBV5-4 to TRBJ1-1, with 8 bases that match TRBD1. CDR1 SGHNT and CDR2 YYREEE come from the germline V gene (reference sequence). CDR3 size: 15 residues. Trimming took 3 bases from V and 1 from J; bases not matched to a gene: 5. CDR3 DNA sequence: TGTGCCAGCAGCTCGTCGGACAGGGAGAACACTGAAGCTTTCTTT. This codes for CASSSSDRENTEAFF.

The chain is built from TRBV4-1 and TRBJ1-1; 11 bases are shared with TRBD1. Germline assignment: CDR1 MGHRA and CDR2 YSYEKL. V lost 4 bases, J lost 6 bases, and 10 bases stayed unmatched. The CDR3 contains 16 residues. CDR3 in DNA: TGCGCCAGCAGCCGAGGGAGGGACAGGGGGTTCGCTGAAGCTTTCTTT. Its protein product is CASSRGRDRGFAEAFF.

This chain uses TRBV5-8 with TRBJ1-4; D is perhaps TRBD1 (6 bases). The CDR3 is 15 amino acids. Looked up from germline, CDR1 is SGHTS and CDR2 is YDEGEE. V was clipped by 4 bases and J by 3 bases, with 13 bases between them. The CDR3 is CASSLPGTSNEKLFF. The CDR3 DNA follows: TGTGCCAGCAGCCTGCCCGGGACATCTAATGAAAAACTGTTTTTT. Based on the CDR3 plus reference TRBV5-8 and TRBJ1-4, the full variable domain is EAGVTQSPTHLIKTRGQQATLRCSPISGHTSVYWYQQALGLGLQFLLWYDEGEERNRGNFPPRFSGRQFPNYSSELNVNALELEDSALYLCASSLPGTSNEKLFFGSGTQLSVL.

This clone was seen just once. This sequence joins TRBV5-1 and TRBJ2-2; 13 positions agree with TRBD2. V dropped 5 bases and J dropped 4; count of bases not matched to a gene: 5. The CDR3 is 16 amino acids. Germline CDR1 is SGHRS and CDR2 is YFSETQ. CDR3 in DNA: TGCGCCAGCAGACTAGCGGGGGGGCCGAGCACCGGGGAGCTGTTTTTT. This sequence encodes CASRLAGGPSTGELFF.